This TCR beta chain was sequenced in a study of identical twins. Template switching, a step in the protocol, added a universal primer site, and cDNA carried unique molecular identifiers. TCRdb re-called the 5' RACE reads with MiXCR, one entry per CDR3 protein. Here the sample spans about 790,000 distinct CDR3 sequences, around a sixth being singletons. This clonotype has just a few counts. Germline CDR1 LGHNA, CDR2 YSLEER. The V gene lost 0 bases and the J gene lost 11 bases, with 23 bases spanning the gap. CDR3 length: 18 residues. The data also belong to a second study, concerning T cells expressing NK-cell markers. That paper notes: TCR beta repertoires came from sorted CD3+CD56+NKG2C+, CD3+CD56+NKG2C- and CD3+CD56-NKG2C+ T cells. Seven of the eight sequenced donors were HCMV-seropositive; one was seronegative.

This receptor was identified in a woman under 30 in good health. The chain is built from TRBV4-3 and TRBJ1-6; TRBD1 might be the D (5 bases). The sequenced material came from PBMCs. The CDR3 region has the DNA TGCGCCAGCAGCCAAGATCGCGTACCGCCAGGGCGAGGAACACCCCTCCACTTT. Translating gives CASSQDRVPPGRGTPLHF.